The rows below give T cell receptor beta chains drawn from one sample of a study of shared clonotypes between healthy human individuals. Sequenced by immunoSEQ multiplex PCR; TCRdb stores in-frame clones only, minus some. The table includes over 2 million clones, roughly 92% detected once. The sample was naive CD4+ T cells from PBMCs. The receptors here all came from a young man in good health. Some clones in this sample may be carry-over from other donors' samples. Both conserved end residues are part of each CDR3. D genes are given only for firm matches. The listing skips clone size in some rows; elsewhere it reads once, few, many or a size class.

NA | TRBJ2-7 | TRBV6-5 | NA | TGTGCCAGCAGTTACTCTATCGGCGGGACCTACGAGCAGTACTTC | CASSYSIGGTYEQYF
NA | TRBJ1-1 | TRBV18 | NA | TGTGCCAGCTCACCGCGTGACAACACTGAAGCTTTCTTT | CASSPRDNTEAFF
NA | TRBJ1-4 | TRBV5-4 | NA | TGTGCCAGCAGCCGAACGGGGGGAAGTGCAACTAATGAAAAACTGTTTTTT | CASSRTGGSATNEKLFF
NA | TRBJ1-3 | TRBV7-9 | NA | TGTGCCAGCAGCTTCGTCGACAGGCTCCCATATTTT | CASSFVDRLPYF
NA | TRBJ2-3 | TRBV29-1 | NA | TGCAGCATAAAAGGGCTTTCTAGCACAGATACGCAGTATTTT | CSIKGLSSTDTQYF
NA | TRBJ1-2 | TRBV28 | TRBD1 | TGTGCCAGCAGTTGGCCCAGGGGGGAGTTTACTAACTATGGCTACACCTTC | CASSWPRGEFTNYGYTF
NA | TRBJ2-4 | TRBV4-1 | TRBD1 | TGCGCCAGCAGCCAAGGCGGACAGGGGGGGGGAAACATTCAGTACTTC | CASSQGGQGGGNIQYF
NA | TRBJ1-2 | TRBV18 | NA | TGTGCCAGCTCACCACAGGAAACAGGAGTCTATGGCTACACCTTC | CASSPQETGVYGYTF
NA | TRBJ2-3 | TRBV10-3 | NA | TGTGCCATCACACAGGGCGGGAACACAGATACGCAGTATTTT | CAITQGGNTDTQYF
NA | TRBJ2-1 | TRBV7-9 | NA | TGTGCCAGCAGCTTATGGTATGAGCAGTTCTTC | CASSLWYEQFF
NA | TRBJ1-1 | TRBV7-3 | NA | TGTGCCAGCAGCTTCAAAATGAACACTGAAGCTTTCTTT | CASSFKMNTEAFF
NA | TRBJ2-3 | TRBV6-5 | NA | TGTGCCAGCAGTTGGTTATACACAGATACGCAGTATTTT | CASSWLYTDTQYF
NA | TRBJ2-2 | TRBV6-1 | TRBD1 | TGTGCCAGCAGTGGATCTAACAGGGGGTCGCGAACCGGGGAGCTGTTTTTT | CASSGSNRGSRTGELFF
once | TRBJ1-3 | TRBV18 | NA | TGTGCCAGCTCACCATTTTTGAGGGTTGGAAACACCATATATTTT | CASSPFLRVGNTIYF
NA | TRBJ2-7 | TRBV28 | NA | TGTGCCAGCAGCCCGACAGGTACCTACGAGCAGTACTTC | CASSPTGTYEQYF
NA | TRBJ1-3 | TRBV7-2 | NA | TGTGCCAGCAGCTTAGCTACAGGCCTCTCTGGAAACACCATATATTTT | CASSLATGLSGNTIYF
NA | TRBJ2-5 | TRBV7-2 | TRBD1 | TGTGCCAGCAGCTTAGGAAGGACAGGGGGCCCCCAAGAGACCCAGTACTTC | CASSLGRTGGPQETQYF
NA | TRBJ2-5 | TRBV5-1 | TRBD1 | TGCGCCAGCAGCCCGGACAGGGGGGGACAGACCCAGTACTTC | CASSPDRGGQTQYF
once | TRBJ1-5 | TRBV30 | NA | TGTGCCTGGAGCACCGGGACTTTCAATCAGCCCCAGCATTTT | CAWSTGTFNQPQHF
NA | TRBJ1-5 | TRBV27 | NA | TGTGCCAGCAGTTTATCGAGAGGGCGCGGGCAGCCCCAGCATTTT | CASSLSRGRGQPQHF
NA | TRBJ2-5 | TRBV18 | TRBD2 | TGTGCCAGCTCACCACCAGGACTAGCTGGCGGGACCCAGTACTTC | CASSPPGLAGGTQYF
NA | TRBJ2-3 | TRBV13 | TRBD2 | TGTGCCAGCAGCCCCCTAGCGGGAGACGGCGATACGCAGTATTTT | CASSPLAGDGDTQYF
NA | TRBJ1-2 | TRBV28 | NA | TGTGCCAGCAGTTTTACGGGACACTATGGCTACACCTTC | CASSFTGHYGYTF
NA | TRBJ1-1 | TRBV14 | NA | TGTGCCAGCAGCCAACAATCAGGGGCATCTCGGGCTTTCTTT | CASSQQSGASRAFF
NA | TRBJ2-7 | TRBV29-1 | TRBD1 | TGCAGCGCCTTCGGGGACAGGGGCGACGAGCAGTACTTC | CSAFGDRGDEQYF
once | TRBJ2-7 | TRBV5-1 | NA | TGCGCCAGCAGCCACGCGTTGGCCACAAACTACGAGCAGTACTTC | CASSHALATNYEQYF
NA | TRBJ2-1 | TRBV5-6 | NA | TGTGCCAGCACTCATACACTCTTCTCGACAGACTACAATGAGCAGTTCTTC | CASTHTLFSTDYNEQFF
NA | TRBJ2-5 | TRBV5-1 | TRBD2 | TGCGCCAGCAGCCCCCCTCGGGGGGACCAAGAGACCCAGTACTTC | CASSPPRGDQETQYF
NA | TRBJ2-3 | TRBV28 | TRBD2 | TGTGCCAGTAGGCTAGCGGGATTAGATACGCAGTATTTT | CASRLAGLDTQYF
NA | TRBJ2-1 | TRBV6-5 | NA | TGTGCCAGCAGCCCTCGGCGCGACCAGGGCAATGAGCAGTTCTTC | CASSPRRDQGNEQFF
NA | TRBJ2-5 | TRBV23-1 | NA | TGCGCCAGCAGTCAATTCGGAGGGCAGGGCAAAGAGACCCAGTACTTC | CASSQFGGQGKETQYF